In its sample, the clone carrying this T cell receptor (beta chain) was seen once. The sample is drawn from a study of shared clonotypes between healthy human individuals. Turning to the study itself: Per donor, CD8 memory used one plate, CD8 naive used two, CD4 memory used three and CD4 naive used three.

Germline CDR1 reads MDHEN; CDR2 reads SYDVKM. With 7 bases removed from V and 3 bases from J, the gap between germline ends came to 19 bases. CDR3 size: 15 residues. Generated by immunoSEQ multiplex PCR, the TCRdb table keeps only in-frame clones and is missing some. The sample includes about 2 million clones, roughly 96% seen only once; the top ten take 0.13%. The chain is built from TRBV28 and TRBJ2-7, with a tentative D call TRBD1 (5 bases). This TCR was sampled from a man between 18 and 29 years old in good health. The sequenced material came from naive CD4+ T cells sorted from blood. This sample's subset: CD45RA+ positively selected. CDR3 DNA: TGTGCCAGCACCCCACACCCCCAAGGGGACTACGAGCAGTACTTC. The encoded protein is CASTPHPQGDYEQYF.